This T cell receptor beta chain is drawn from a study of blood T cell repertoires in COVID-19. Study information: Specimens from acute and convalescent COVID-19 originated in the United States, Italy and Spain. PBMCs, B-cell-depleted T cells, or T cells were the source of the cDNA or gDNA that made up the material.

Source study methods: Amplifying reference gene primers gave estimates of nucleated cell counts. Method: immunoSEQ multiplex PCR; TCRdb's copy keeps in-frame clones and lacks some. The V and J calls and clone size come from that table; D and trimming were worked out from the DNA. Seen here are approximately 250,000 clones, 86% observed once, and the top ten hold about 2%. Per germline, CDR1 MNHEY and CDR2 SVGAGI. After removal of 7 bases from V and 4 bases from J, the junction contained 6 bases not matched to a gene. The CDR3 spans 14 residues. The sequenced material came from peripheral blood. The rearrangement links TRBV6-5 to TRBJ2-3; TRBD2 matches at 9 bases. This TCR was sampled from a man between 25 and 39 years old who had recovered from COVID-19. The CDR3 DNA reads as TGTGCCAGCACCCTAGCGGGGACATCAGATACGCAGTATTTT. It is translated as CASTLAGTSDTQYF.